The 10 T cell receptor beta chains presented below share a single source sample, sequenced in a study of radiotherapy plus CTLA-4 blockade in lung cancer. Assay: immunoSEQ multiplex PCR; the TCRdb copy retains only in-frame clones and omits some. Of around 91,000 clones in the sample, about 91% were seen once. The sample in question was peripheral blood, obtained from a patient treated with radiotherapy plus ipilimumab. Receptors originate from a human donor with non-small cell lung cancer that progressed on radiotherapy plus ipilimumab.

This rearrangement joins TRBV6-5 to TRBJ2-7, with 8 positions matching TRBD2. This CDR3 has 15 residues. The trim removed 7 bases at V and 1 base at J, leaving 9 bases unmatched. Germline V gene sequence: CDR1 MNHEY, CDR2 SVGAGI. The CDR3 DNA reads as TGTGCCAGCACCCTGGCCCCTAGCGGGTCCTACGAGCAGTACTTC. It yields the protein CASTLAPSGSYEQYF.

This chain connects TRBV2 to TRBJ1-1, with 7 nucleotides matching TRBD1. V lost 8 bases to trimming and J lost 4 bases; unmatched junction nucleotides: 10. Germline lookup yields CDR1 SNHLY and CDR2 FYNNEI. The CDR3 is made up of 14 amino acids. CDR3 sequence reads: CASRKMTGRTEAFF. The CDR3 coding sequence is TGTGCCAGCCGCAAGATGACAGGGCGCACTGAAGCTTTCTTT.

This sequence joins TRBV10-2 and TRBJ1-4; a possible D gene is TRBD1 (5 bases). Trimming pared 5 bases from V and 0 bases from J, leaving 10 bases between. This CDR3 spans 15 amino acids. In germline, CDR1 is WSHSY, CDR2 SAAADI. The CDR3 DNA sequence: TGCGCCAGCAGTCCAGACAGTGCAACTAATGAAAAACTGTTTTTT. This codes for CASSPDSATNEKLFF.

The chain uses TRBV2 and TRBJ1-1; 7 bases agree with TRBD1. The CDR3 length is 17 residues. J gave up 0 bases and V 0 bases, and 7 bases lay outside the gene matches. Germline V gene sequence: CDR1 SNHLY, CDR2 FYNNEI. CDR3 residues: CASSEARTGAMNTEAFF. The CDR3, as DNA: TGTGCCAGCAGTGAAGCGAGAACAGGGGCCATGAACACTGAAGCTTTCTTT.

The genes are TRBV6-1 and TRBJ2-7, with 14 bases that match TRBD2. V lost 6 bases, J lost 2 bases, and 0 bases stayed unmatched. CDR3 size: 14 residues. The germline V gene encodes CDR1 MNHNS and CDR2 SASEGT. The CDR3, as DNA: TGTGCCAGCAGGGGACTAGCGGGGGCCTACGAGCAGTACTTC. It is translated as CASRGLAGAYEQYF.

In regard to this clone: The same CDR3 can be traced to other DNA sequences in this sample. CDR3 sequence: CAWRGGPRETQYF. Here the CDR3 DNA reads TGTGCCTGGCGGGGGGGGCCCCGGGAGACCCAGTACTTC. The chain joins TRBV30 to TRBJ2-5, with 8 positions matching TRBD2. Trimming removed 5 bases from V and 5 bases from J; junction bases left unmatched: 7. This CDR3 contains 13 residues. Germline V gene lookup returns CDR1 GTSNPN and CDR2 SVGIG (reference sequence).

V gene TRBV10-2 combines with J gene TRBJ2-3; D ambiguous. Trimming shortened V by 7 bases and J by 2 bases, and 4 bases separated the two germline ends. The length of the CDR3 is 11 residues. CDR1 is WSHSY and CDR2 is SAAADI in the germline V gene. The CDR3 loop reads CASTDTDTQYF. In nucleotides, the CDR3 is TGCGCCAGCACCGACACAGATACGCAGTATTTT.

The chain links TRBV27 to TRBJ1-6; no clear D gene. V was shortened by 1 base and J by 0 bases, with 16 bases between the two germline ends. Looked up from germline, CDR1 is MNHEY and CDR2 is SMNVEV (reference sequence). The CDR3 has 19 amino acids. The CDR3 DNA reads TGTGCCAGCAGTTTATACTACCCGGGCCAAAGCTCCTATAATTCACCCCTCCACTTT. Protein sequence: CASSLYYPGQSSYNSPLHF.

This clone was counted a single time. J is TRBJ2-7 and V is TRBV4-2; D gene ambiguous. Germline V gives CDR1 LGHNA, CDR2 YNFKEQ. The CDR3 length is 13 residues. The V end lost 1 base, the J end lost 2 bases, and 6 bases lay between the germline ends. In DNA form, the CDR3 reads TGTGCCAGCAGCCAAGTTTCAGCCTACGAGCAGTACTTC. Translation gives CASSQVSAYEQYF.

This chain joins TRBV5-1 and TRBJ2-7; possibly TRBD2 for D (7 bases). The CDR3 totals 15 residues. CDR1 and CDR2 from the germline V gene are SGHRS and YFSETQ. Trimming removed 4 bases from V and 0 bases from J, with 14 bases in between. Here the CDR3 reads CASSAYGGLSYEQYF. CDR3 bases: TGCGCCAGCAGCGCTTACGGGGGGCTCTCCTACGAGCAGTACTTC.